The rows below give T cell receptor beta chains drawn from one sample of a study of T-cell memory formation after mild COVID-19. MiXCR, run by TCRdb on the 5' RACE reads, gives a single entry per CDR3 protein. This sample carries about 350,000 distinct CDR3 sequences, around 30% of them seen once, and the ten largest clones take about 13%. The specimen was PBMCs or a T cell subset sorted from them (not recorded which). The origin of the receptors is an adult woman who had mild COVID-19 (a few samples of this study predate the infection). Cell type and time point are not known. The CDR3 runs from the conserved cysteine through the conserved F or W. D genes are given only for firm matches. The size field is filled for only some rows; it gives once, few, many or a size class.

D gene,J gene,clone size,V gene,CDR3 DNA,CDR3 protein
-,TRBJ2-1,-,TRBV6-2/TRBV6-3,TGTGCCAGCAGTTATTCGACAACTGAGCAGTTCTTC,CASSYSTTEQFF
-,TRBJ2-4,few,TRBV12-3/TRBV12-4,TGTGCCAGCACCCAAGGGGGGCGGCCTCTAGCCAAAAACATTCAGTACTTC,CASTQGGRPLAKNIQYF
-,TRBJ1-1,-,TRBV27,TGTGCCAGCAGTTACCAGGCGTCCGGGAACACTGAAGCTTTCTTT,CASSYQASGNTEAFF
-,TRBJ1-2,few,TRBV9,TGTGCCAGCAGCGTCGGGGGGACCGGCCTAAACTATGGCTACACCTTC,CASSVGGTGLNYGYTF
TRBD1,TRBJ2-5,-,TRBV11-2,TGTGCCAGCAGCTTGGGACAGGGGGGAGGAGAGACCCAGTACTTC,CASSLGQGGGETQYF
-,TRBJ2-1,once,TRBV3-1,TGTGCCAGCAGCCTCCGGGGCGTCTACAATGAGCAGTTCTTC,CASSLRGVYNEQFF
TRBD1,TRBJ1-2,-,TRBV20-1,TGCAGTGGGGGACAGGGGTCTGACTATGGCTACACCTTC,CSGGQGSDYGYTF
-,TRBJ2-5,few,TRBV15,TGTGCCACCAGCAGAGATGATCGGGGCGGAGAGACCCAGTACTTC,CATSRDDRGGETQYF
-,TRBJ2-5,-,TRBV12-3/TRBV12-4,TGTGCCAGCAGTTTGTTGCAGAAAGAGACCCAGTACTTC,CASSLLQKETQYF
-,TRBJ1-3,-,TRBV15,TGTGCCACCAGCATGGAGGCTGGCCTAAGTGGAAACACCATATATTTT,CATSMEAGLSGNTIYF
-,TRBJ1-4,-,TRBV6-2/TRBV6-3,TGTGCCAGCAGCTTTTCGAGAGGACAGCTGAATGAAAAACTGTTTTTT,CASSFSRGQLNEKLFF
-,TRBJ2-3,few,TRBV24-1,TGTGCCACCGGGGGCCGGAGCAGTCCACTAACGCAGTATTTT,CATGGRSSPLTQYF
TRBD1,TRBJ2-3,few,TRBV24-1,TGTGCCACCAGTGACTCGACAGGGGGCTACGCAGATACGCAGTATTTT,CATSDSTGGYADTQYF
-,TRBJ2-2,few,TRBV12-3/TRBV12-4,TGTGCCAGCAGCCCCTCTGGGGAGCTGTTTTTT,CASSPSGELFF
-,TRBJ2-3,many,TRBV7-2,TGTGCCAGCAGCTTAGCGGGGGGAGATACGCAGTATTTT,CASSLAGGDTQYF
-,TRBJ1-2,-,TRBV3-1,TGTGCCAGCAGCCGCCGGGAAGGGGGCTACACCTTC,CASSRREGGYTF
TRBD1,TRBJ1-2,few,TRBV7-8,TGTGCCAGCAGCTTGGACAGGGAAGGCTATGGCTACACCTTC,CASSLDREGYGYTF